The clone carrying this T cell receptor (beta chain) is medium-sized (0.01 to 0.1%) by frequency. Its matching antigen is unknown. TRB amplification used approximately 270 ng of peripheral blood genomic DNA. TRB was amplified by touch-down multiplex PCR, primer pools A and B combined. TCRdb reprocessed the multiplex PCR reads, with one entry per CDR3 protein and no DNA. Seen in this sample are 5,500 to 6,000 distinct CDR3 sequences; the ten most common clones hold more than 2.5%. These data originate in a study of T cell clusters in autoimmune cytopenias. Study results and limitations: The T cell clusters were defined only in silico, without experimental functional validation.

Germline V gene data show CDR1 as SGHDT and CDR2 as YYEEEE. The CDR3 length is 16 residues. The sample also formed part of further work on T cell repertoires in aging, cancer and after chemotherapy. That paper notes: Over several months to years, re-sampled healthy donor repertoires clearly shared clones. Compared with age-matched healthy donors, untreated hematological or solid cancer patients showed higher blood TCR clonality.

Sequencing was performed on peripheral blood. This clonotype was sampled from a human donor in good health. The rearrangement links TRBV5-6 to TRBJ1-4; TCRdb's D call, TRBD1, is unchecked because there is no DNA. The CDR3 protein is CASSRRGTPDTEKLFF.